This T cell receptor (beta chain) was sequenced during a study of brain metastases from non-small cell lung cancer. Profiled with immunoSEQ multiplex PCR; TCRdb holds only in-frame clones, not every one. The repertoire consists of roughly 3,200 clones, with 95% to 96% occurring once and the leading ten covering about 1.9%. The CDR3 loop spans 14 amino acids. This clone has more than one count but fewer than ten. Other DNA sequences in this sample translate to the same CDR3. Sequencing used tumor-adjacent normal tissue. The TCR was taken from a donor older than 35 with non-small cell lung cancer. V and J are TRBV21-1 and TRBJ2-5; TRBD1, the table's D call, was not compared with the DNA. TRBV21-1 corresponds to a pseudogene. The CDR3 region has the DNA TGTGCCAGCAGCAAAGAAAAAACAGCAGAGACCCAGTACTTC. It translates to CASSKEKTAETQYF.